This TCR beta chain appears in the sequencing data of a study of cytomegalovirus exposure and HLA in healthy donors. Study-wide background: Earlier, roughly 120 million unique TCR beta sequences were recovered from roughly 200 million T cells by an analysis. Broader study findings: The classifier reportedly diagnosed cytomegalovirus status with high sensitivity and specificity.

This PCR relied on a set of 60 Vbeta primers and 13 Jbeta primers. The method was immunoSEQ multiplex PCR; TCRdb's version includes in-frame clones alone and lacks a portion of them. The table has some 150,000 clones, over 60% seen once. CDR1 and CDR2 (germline): GTSNPN, SVGIG (reference sequence). The CDR3 is made up of 13 amino acids. Trimming shortened V by 4 bases and J by 5 bases, and 11 bases separated the two germline ends. About this clone itself: Its antigen is unidentified.

Sequencing was done on a sample of PBMCs. The source of this sequence is a woman in her twenties or thirties in good health and CMV-seropositive. This chain uses TRBV30 with TRBJ2-2; TRBD2 might be the D (6 bases). This chain's CDR3 is CAWTPLATGELFF. The CDR3 bases are TGTGCCTGGACCCCCCTAGCGACCGGGGAGCTGTTTTTT.